This T cell receptor (beta chain) was sequenced during a study of blood T cells in healthy people across ages (dated by TCRdb to between 2014 and 2017). In the study overall: In model experiments, roughly one uniquely barcoded TCR beta cDNA molecule per two T cells was captured by template switching. The donors were divided into four age groups: young (average around 16 years), middle-aged (under 40), aged (approximately 64) and long-lived (around 80). To avoid experimental bias, donors of different ages were randomly spread across the sequencing lanes. For two donors (one aged 18 to 30 and one aged 80 or older), the study analyzed two additional independent replicas of 1 million unique cDNA reads from the same blood draw. Using deep sequencing normalized with unique cDNA molecular identifiers, the study measured how TCR beta repertoire diversity changes with age.

The approximately 39 donors, aged about 6 to 95 years, were systemically healthy Caucasian individuals from Russia. Each donor gave 8 to 10 milliliters of peripheral blood, collected into EDTA-treated Vacutainer tubes. Ficoll-Paque density-gradient centrifugation was used to isolate PBMCs, with at least 7 million per sample. Total RNA, at least 6 micrograms per sample, was extracted from PBMCs with Trizol reagent. The percentages of naive CD45RAhigh/CD27high T cells were determined by flow cytometry on a PBMC aliquot from every donor. What the research found in general, with its limitations: Conclusive comparison of naive and antigen-experienced compartments was prevented by the profiling of bulk unsorted PBMCs. As age increased, observed TCR beta diversity per million T cells dropped in a roughly linear way, and a significant reduction was already evident by age 40. The long-lived group showed more naive CD4+ T cells, fewer expanded clones and increased TCR diversity than the aged group, suggesting age selection. Estimates of total diversity based on one million sequenced T cells were considered lower bounds and underestimates. Donor CMV infection status was unknown, potentially confounding age-related changes in expanded clonotypes. The percentage of naive T cells measured by flow cytometry correlated strongly with observed TCR beta diversity.

As to this clonotype: This receptor's antigen is unknown. No base-level quality is on record; no much larger clone is a single base apart.

The protocol used for the library was 5' RACE. The instrument given in TCRdb is Illumina HiSeq 2500. A second PCR of roughly 7 to 11 cycles was performed with a sample-barcoded 5' primer and a J-beta primer mix. Each TCR beta cDNA molecule received a unique molecular identifier from a template-switch 5' adaptor carrying 12 random nucleotides. At least 2.5 million CDR3-containing paired-end reads were obtained from each sample. First-strand cDNA was synthesized from all RNA with the Mint cDNA synthesis kit, primed by a TRBC-specific oligonucleotide. Following uracil-DNA glycosylase treatment, all cDNA underwent a first 18-cycle PCR with the universal primers M1SS and BC2_uni_R. The paper's data handling went like this. For normalization, 1 million high-quality reads, each with a distinct molecular identifier, were randomly selected from each sample. Reads with shared molecular identifiers were discarded instead of being binned into consensus sequences. MiTCR, set to a Q25 quality threshold and the strictest error-elimination algorithm, was used for CDR3 identification, clonotype clustering and error correction. A nonparametric unseen species model with Euler transformation was used to estimate a lower bound on total TCR beta diversity. The public reads were quality trimmed at Q25 with fastp and then assembled into clones with MiXCR by TCRdb, keeping productive beta chains. CDR3 protein sequences are deduplicated, and each keeps its most common genes and DNA. For this entry, the V and J calls and clone size follow TCRdb and not the study's own pipeline. Present in this sample are around 500,000 distinct CDR3 sequences, under 55% of which were seen just once. 20% to 25% of the sample belongs to the ten largest clones.

Trimming costs V 4 bases and J 8 bases, and their ends lie 15 bases apart. From cysteine to phenylalanine, the CDR3 is 14 amino acids long. Just the 42-base CDR3 DNA is kept, in frame starting at base 1. The germline V gene yields SGHRS for CDR1 and YFSETQ for CDR2. The sequence was obtained from a man older than 75 in good health. The V and J genes are TRBV5-1 and TRBJ1-4, with a tentative D gene TRBD1 over 5 matching bases. The sequenced sample consisted of blood. At the DNA level, the sequence is TGCGCCAGCAGCCCCGGACACTATTTGGAAAAACTGTTTTTT. Translated, this is CASSPGHYLEKLFF.